Below, 32 T cell receptor beta chains from the same sample are listed, as sequenced in a study of response to subunit inactivated influenza vaccine. TCRdb reprocessed the RT-PCR reads via MiXCR and lists one record per CDR3 protein. This sample yields about 700,000 distinct CDR3 sequences, of which around 14% are seen a single time; approximately 7% belongs to the top ten. Here the sequenced sample was PBMCs from blood, taken 14 to 15 days before vaccination. The receptors stem from a man over 45 who received an inactivated influenza vaccine.

The chain is built from TRBV4-3 and TRBJ2-1, with 11 bases matching TRBD2. The CDR3 loop spans 14 amino acids. Per germline, CDR1 LGHNA and CDR2 YSLEER. J was trimmed by 5 bases and V by 4 bases; bases with no gene match: 1. CDR3 residues: CASSRGLADNEQFF. The CDR3 DNA is TGCGCCAGCAGCCGGGGACTAGCGGACAATGAGCAGTTCTTC.

This clonotype was seen only a few times. The chain combines TRBV29-1 with TRBJ2-3; D not certain. Per the germline V gene, CDR1 is SQVTM and CDR2 is ANQGSEA. The germline V and J ends were trimmed by 0 bases and 4 bases, with 11 bases remaining between them. The CDR3 consists of 14 residues. DNA for the CDR3: TGCAGCGTTGAAGATAGGAGCGTCGCAGATACGCAGTATTTT. This translates into CSVEDRSVADTQYF.

This clonotype showed up many times. The V call is TRBV4-3, the J call TRBJ2-2; 7 bases align to TRBD2. The CDR3 length is 14 residues. CDR1 is LGHNA, CDR2 YSLEER, per germline. J gave up 6 bases and V 6 bases, and 7 bases lay outside the gene matches. The CDR3 region is CASSRGVSAGELFF. The CDR3 DNA is TGCGCCAGCAGTCGGGGGGTTTCGGCCGGGGAGCTGTTTTTT.

The chain couples TRBV7-9 to TRBJ2-1; unclear D gene. The germline CDR1 and CDR2 sequences are SEHNR and FQNEAQ (reference sequence). The CDR3 has 15 residues. The V end was cut by 7 bases, the J end by 0 bases, with 13 bases between. The CDR3 DNA sequence: TGTGCCAGCATCTTGGACGGAGCCTCCTACAATGAGCAGTTCTTC. Its protein product is CASILDGASYNEQFF. Supplemented by reference TRBV7-9 and TRBJ2-1, the full variable domain reads DTGVSQNPRHKITKRGQNVTFRCDPISEHNRLYWYRQTLGQGPEFLTYFQNEAQLEKSRLLSDRFSAERPKGSFSTLEIQRTEQGDSAMYLCASILDGASYNEQFFGPGTRLTVL.

This clonotype was detected only a few times. V is TRBV10-3 and J is TRBJ2-3; the D gene is possibly TRBD2 (6 bases). CDR3 length: 15 amino acids. The germline CDR1 and CDR2 sequences are ENHRY and SYGVKD. The V gene lost 6 bases and the J gene lost 0 bases, with 13 bases spanning the gap. CDR3 in DNA: TGTGCCATCAGGTCACTAGCAGCTAGCACAGATACGCAGTATTTT. This gives the protein CAIRSLAASTDTQYF.

The chain carries TRBV20-1 and TRBJ2-7; D unclear. This CDR3 is built from 13 residues. From germline, CDR1 is DFQATT and CDR2 SNEGSKA (reference sequence). The germline V and J ends were trimmed by 3 bases and 0 bases, with 9 bases remaining between them. The CDR3 loop is CSASDGPSYEQYF. The DNA of the CDR3 is TGCAGTGCTAGCGACGGGCCCTCCTACGAGCAGTACTTC.

This clonotype was seen a handful of times. The gene calls are TRBV11-2 and TRBJ1-1, with a weak D call TRBD1 (6 bases). Germline assignment: CDR1 SGHAT and CDR2 FQNNGV. V dropped 2 bases and J dropped 0 bases, with 7 bases sitting between them. The CDR3 length is 14 residues. CDR3 sequence: CASSLWTVNTEAFF. CDR3 sequence (DNA): TGTGCCAGCAGCTTATGGACAGTGAACACTGAAGCTTTCTTT.

The chain is built from TRBV12-3 or TRBV12-4 and TRBJ2-3, with D maybe TRBD2 (7 bases). CDR3 size: 15 residues. V lost 6 bases to trimming and J lost 5 bases, with 18 bases between them. CDR3 protein: CASSQGRGIGDTQYF. CDR3 bases: TGTGCCAGCAGCCAGGGGAGGGGGATCGGAGATACGCAGTATTTT.

This sequence joins TRBV10-3 and TRBJ2-3; either TRBD1 or TRBD2 may supply D (5 bases each). In germline, CDR1 is ENHRY, CDR2 SYGVKD. The ends were cut back, 0 bases at V and 1 base at J, with 11 bases in the middle. The CDR3 covers 16 residues. The CDR3 spells CAISESGLRGTDTQYF. The DNA of the CDR3 is TGTGCCATCAGTGAGTCGGGGCTGCGGGGCACAGATACGCAGTATTTT.

Comments on this clonotype: This likely comes from a read error, as the CDR3 has no conserved phenylalanine or tryptophan at its end. J is TRBJ2-3 and V is TRBV12-3 or TRBV12-4; D tentatively reads TRBD1 or TRBD2 (6 bases each). The V and J ends lost 3 bases and 5 bases respectively, with 18 bases between them. This CDR3 is 16 amino acids long. The CDR3, as DNA: TGTGCCAGCAGTTTGGGGGGCGCCCCAGTAGGAGATACGCAGTATCTT. As protein: CASSLGGAPVGDTQYL.

This clonotype was counted only a few times. This rearrangement joins TRBV4-3 to TRBJ1-6; 7 bases agree with TRBD1. Trimming removed 3 bases from V and 4 bases from J; junction bases left unmatched: 3. Germline CDR1 LGHNA, CDR2 YSLEER. The CDR3 is made up of 15 amino acids. The CDR3 DNA is TGCGCCAGCAGCCAGCGGGACAGATATAATTCACCCCTCCACTTT. This gives the protein CASSQRDRYNSPLHF.

At least ten counts were recorded for this clonotype. This chain joins TRBV7-2 and TRBJ1-2; D is unclear. V lost 4 bases and J 2 bases, leaving 11 bases between the germline ends. In germline, CDR1 is SGHTA, CDR2 FQGNSA. This CDR3 is built from 14 residues. CDR3 nucleotide sequence: TGTGCCAGCAGCTCACCCCCCCGGAACTATGGCTACACCTTC. This translates into CASSSPPRNYGYTF.

The genes are TRBV20-1 and TRBJ1-2; D is possibly TRBD1 (6 bases). Germline CDR1 and CDR2: DFQATT and SNEGSKA (reference sequence). V was cut by 5 bases and J by 4 bases, with 17 bases left in between. The CDR3 length is 14 residues. The CDR3 loop reads CSASGQSVGYGYTF. Here the CDR3 DNA reads TGCAGTGCTTCGGGACAATCTGTCGGCTATGGCTACACCTTC.

This clonotype was seen more than once but under ten times. CDR3 DNA sequence: TGTGCCAGCACCCGACAGGGGCTGGGCTATGGCTACACCTTC. It codes for CASTRQGLGYGYTF. This chain connects TRBV28 to TRBJ1-2; 8 nucleotides line up with TRBD1. The trim removed 7 bases at V and 4 bases at J, leaving 8 bases unmatched. The CDR3 runs to 14 residues. Germline lookup yields CDR1 MDHEN and CDR2 SYDVKM.

This clonotype appeared a few times. The rearrangement joins TRBV6-2 or TRBV6-3 to TRBJ1-1; D gene uncertain. This CDR3 has 16 amino acids. V was cut by 2 bases and J by 7 bases, with 20 bases left in between. The germline V gene has CDR1 MNHEY and CDR2 SVGEGT. CDR3 sequence (DNA): TGTGCCAGCAGTTACCCCTTAGGGAGGCTGGGCGATGAAGCTTTCTTT. Residues: CASSYPLGRLGDEAFF.

DNA for the CDR3: TGTGCCAGCAGTTACACCGGGGCCAGCAATCAGCCCCAGCATTTT. It is translated as CASSYTGASNQPQHF. The chain carries TRBV6-2 or TRBV6-3 and TRBJ1-5; D perhaps matches TRBD1 (5 bases). CDR3 length: 15 amino acids. The germline CDR1 and CDR2 sequences are MNHEY and SVGEGT. V lost 2 bases and J lost 1, with 9 bases in between.

V usage is TRBV20-1 and J usage is TRBJ2-3; 8 bases are shared with TRBD2. V lost 0 bases, J lost 3 bases, and 8 bases stayed unmatched. The CDR3 contains 16 residues. The germline V gene encodes CDR1 DFQATT and CDR2 SNEGSKA (reference sequence). CDR3 in amino acids: CSARDSSGRYTDTQYF. The CDR3 DNA follows: TGCAGTGCTAGAGATTCGAGCGGGAGATATACAGATACGCAGTATTTT.

In this sample, this clonotype turned up many times. The chain joins TRBV20-1 to TRBJ2-1; no clear D gene. CDR3 size: 13 residues. Germline lookup yields CDR1 DFQATT and CDR2 SNEGSKA (reference sequence). V was cut by 3 bases and J by 4 bases, with 10 bases left in between. The CDR3 loop reads CSASLGRYNEQFF. Here the CDR3 DNA reads TGCAGTGCTAGCCTGGGTCGTTACAATGAGCAGTTCTTC.

This rearrangement joins TRBV12-3 or TRBV12-4 to TRBJ2-7, with TRBD1 identical over 8 bases. The ends lost 5 bases at V and 1 base at J; junction bases unmatched: 10. CDR3 length: 16 amino acids. CDR3 sequence (DNA): TGTGCCAGCAGTCTACTAATTCGGGACAGGTCCTACGAGCAGTACTTC. Translating gives CASSLLIRDRSYEQYF.

The rearrangement links TRBV11-2 to TRBJ2-7, with 7 bases fitting TRBD1. CDR3 length: 15 amino acids. Germline V CDR1 and CDR2: SGHAT, FQNNGV. J lost 3 bases, V lost 2 bases, and 7 bases had no gene match. CDR3 region: CASSLSVAGGYEQYF. In nucleotides, the CDR3 is TGTGCCAGCAGCTTAAGCGTCGCAGGGGGCTACGAGCAGTACTTC.

This clonotype has a handful of counts. The chain couples TRBV28 to TRBJ2-3, with 8 bases aligning to TRBD2. The V segment lost 5 bases and the J segment 4 bases; nucleotides outside the gene matches: 8. The CDR3 is made up of 15 amino acids. Looked up from germline, CDR1 is MDHEN and CDR2 is SYDVKM. The CDR3, as DNA: TGTGCCAGCAGTAGCAAAACCGGGGGGGCAGATACGCAGTATTTT. This sequence encodes CASSSKTGGADTQYF.

This chain uses TRBV7-6 with TRBJ2-5; 7 nucleotides line up with TRBD1. Losses at the gene ends were 4 bases for V and 2 bases for J; bases not matched to a gene: 13. Germline lookup yields CDR1 SGHVS and CDR2 FNYEAQ. The length of the CDR3 is 17 residues. The CDR3 here is CASSSPPSDRVQETQYF. For the CDR3, the DNA is TGTGCCAGCAGCTCACCACCCTCCGACAGGGTACAAGAGACCCAGTACTTC.

This clonotype was found many times. The rearrangement uses TRBV29-1 and TRBJ2-5; TRBD1 matches at 8 bases. The trim removed 1 base at V and 6 bases at J, leaving 1 base unmatched. CDR1 and CDR2 from the germline V gene are SQVTM and ANQGSEA. This CDR3 has 12 residues. Here the CDR3 reads CSVEGQGKTQYF. The CDR3 bases are TGCAGCGTTGAAGGACAGGGGAAGACCCAGTACTTC.

This clonotype turned up a few times. The chain recombines TRBV15 with TRBJ2-1; unclear D gene. The ends were cut back, 0 bases at V and 0 bases at J, with 12 bases in the middle. This CDR3 spans 17 amino acids. Germline values: CDR1 LNHNV, CDR2 YYDKDF (reference sequence). The CDR3 loop is CATSREDQESSYNEQFF. DNA of the CDR3: TGTGCCACCAGCAGAGAAGATCAAGAAAGCTCCTACAATGAGCAGTTCTTC.

This clonotype turned up a few times. The chain joins TRBV12-3 or TRBV12-4 to TRBJ1-4; D possibly corresponds to TRBD1 (5 bases). This CDR3 spans 14 amino acids. V was shortened by 3 bases and J by 4 bases, with 9 bases between the two germline ends. Written as DNA, the CDR3 is TGTGCCAGCAGTTTTGACAGATATAATGAAAAACTGTTTTTT. The encoded protein is CASSFDRYNEKLFF.

In its sample, this clonotype was seen a few times. This CDR3 reads CSARDTGQGLDTQYF. The CDR3 nucleotides are TGCAGTGCTAGAGATACTGGACAGGGGCTAGATACGCAGTATTTT. The V and J genes are TRBV20-1 and TRBJ2-3, with TRBD1 matching 9 bases. This CDR3 is built from 15 residues. Germline V gene data show CDR1 as DFQATT and CDR2 as SNEGSKA (reference sequence). Trimming removed 0 bases from V and 5 bases from J; junction bases left unmatched: 6.

This clonotype was found a few times. The chain recombines TRBV3-1 with TRBJ2-7; no firm D call. The V gene's germline CDR1 is LGHDT and CDR2 YNNKEL (reference sequence). Trimming shortened V by 0 bases and J by 3 bases, and 12 bases separated the two germline ends. The CDR3 totals 15 residues. The CDR3 spells CASSQDMWSNYEQYF. CDR3 nucleotides: TGTGCCAGCAGCCAAGATATGTGGAGCAACTACGAGCAGTACTTC.

This clonotype was observed a few times. The V call is TRBV20-1, the J call TRBJ2-1, with 10 bases identical to TRBD2. Per the germline V gene, CDR1 is DFQATT and CDR2 is SNEGSKA (reference sequence). This CDR3 comprises 14 residues. J lost 8 bases, V lost 3 bases, and 7 bases had no gene match. CDR3: CSARSSGRRDEQFF. For the CDR3, the DNA is TGCAGTGCTAGGTCTAGCGGGAGAAGAGATGAGCAGTTCTTC.

This clonotype has only a few counts. The chain recombines TRBV5-1 with TRBJ2-1; 10 bases map to TRBD2. The ends lost 0 bases at V and 2 bases at J; junction bases unmatched: 5. Germline loops: CDR1 SGHRS, CDR2 YFSETQ. This CDR3 spans 17 amino acids. CDR3 region: CASSLVSSGGAYNEQFF. The CDR3 DNA is TGCGCCAGCAGCTTGGTTTCCAGCGGGGGGGCCTACAATGAGCAGTTCTTC.

The sample holds a few counts of this clonotype. The V and J genes are TRBV7-2 and TRBJ2-7; 15 positions match TRBD2. In germline, CDR1 is SGHTA, CDR2 FQGNSA. The CDR3 sequence is 18 residues long. V lost 2 bases and J lost 4; bases outside the gene matches: 9. This CDR3 reads CASSLSFGLAGGGYEQYF. CDR3 coding DNA: TGTGCCAGCAGCTTATCGTTTGGACTAGCGGGAGGGGGGTACGAGCAGTACTTC.

This clonotype was recorded a few times. The CDR3 nucleotides read TGTGCCAGCTCACCACCGAAAGCGGGAGGTGCTAATGAGCAGTTCTTC. Translation: CASSPPKAGGANEQFF. This rearrangement joins TRBV18 to TRBJ2-1, with 9 bases aligning to TRBD2. V lost 0 bases to trimming and J lost 7 bases; unmatched junction nucleotides: 7. Germline CDR1 KGHSH, CDR2 LQKENI. The CDR3 is 16 amino acids. Combining the CDR3 with reference TRBV18 and TRBJ2-1 gives the whole variable domain NAGVMQNPRHLVRRRGQEARLRCSPMKGHSHVYWYRQLPEEGLKFMVYLQKENIIDESGMPKERFSAEFPKEGPSILRIQQVVRGDSAAYFCASSPPKAGGANEQFFGPGTRLTVL.

This clonotype was seen repeatedly, ten times or more. The chain couples TRBV12-3 or TRBV12-4 to TRBJ2-1; 14 bases map to TRBD2. J gave up 9 bases and V 3 bases, and 7 bases lay outside the gene matches. CDR3 length: 16 amino acids. Here the CDR3 DNA reads TGTGCCAGCAGTTTCGCCGGGACTAGCGGGAGCCCTGAGCAGTTCTTC. Protein product: CASSFAGTSGSPEQFF.